The T cell receptor (beta chain) described here comes from a study of post-analysis software for immune sequencing data. For the study at large: Multiple sclerosis in the patients followed relapsing-remitting, secondary progressive and progressive-relapsing courses.

Incorporated into the TCR beta cDNA libraries were unique molecular identifiers, which served to reduce PCR and sequencing biases. It was from roughly 1 to 10 million T cells that about half a million cDNA molecules came. From the PCR reads, TCRdb called clonotypes with MiXCR, one entry per CDR3 protein. The sample lists fewer than 850,000 distinct CDR3 sequences, just under 30% seen once, with approximately 0.55% in the top ten. For this clonotype: What it binds is not known.

Study findings and constraints: When compared against controls, multiple sclerosis patients showed significantly lower normalized Chao1 diversity. Those samples that were prepared in the same batch co-clustered strongly by F measure. The study found TRBV5-6, TRBV5-1 and TRBV20-1 among four to six TRBV segments more frequent in patients than controls.

The CDR3 extends over 17 amino acids. The V and J ends lost 7 bases and 4 bases respectively, with 24 bases between them. This sequence was found in a girl aged 5 to 17 with multiple sclerosis. The chain joins TRBV12-3 or TRBV12-4 to TRBJ2-3; perhaps TRBD1 as D (6 bases). Sequencing was done on a sample of blood. CDR3 region: CASTQAGETPSADTQYF. CDR3 nucleotides: TGTGCCAGCACCCAGGCAGGGGAGACCCCAAGTGCAGATACGCAGTATTTT.